The 5 T cell receptor beta chains given below trace back to one sample, sequenced in a study of CD8+CD57+ T cells in acquired aplastic anemia. Genomic DNA templated the TCR beta VDJ and CDR3 profiling. TCRdb re-called the reads through MiXCR, storing one row per CDR3 protein. The sample lists fewer than 200,000 distinct CDR3 sequences; approximately 43% were seen once. Sequencing was done on a sample of sorted CD4+, CD8+, or CD8+CD57+ T cells (not recorded which) from PBMCs. These receptors came from a human donor in good health.

Only a few counts were recorded for this clonotype. This rearrangement joins TRBV13 to TRBJ2-1; 7 positions agree with TRBD2. Germline V gives CDR1 PRHDT, CDR2 FYEKMQ (reference sequence). With 5 bases clipped from V and 1 base from J, the junction kept 8 bases outside the gene matches. The CDR3 consists of 16 residues. CDR3 sequence: CASSRGGSGSYNEQFF. The CDR3 DNA reads TGTGCCAGCAGCCGCGGGGGTAGTGGGTCCTACAATGAGCAGTTCTTC. The full variable domain, rest sourced from reference TRBV13 and TRBJ2-1, is AAGVIQSPRHLIKEKRETATLKCYPIPRHDTVYWYQQGPGQDPQFLISFYEKMQSDKGSIPDRFSAQQFSDYHSELNMSSLELGDSALYFCASSRGGSGSYNEQFFGPGTRLTVL.

This chain joins TRBV27 and TRBJ1-1; weak D call: TRBD1 (6 bases). CDR1 and CDR2 from the germline V gene are MNHEY and SMNVEV (reference sequence). V lost 7 bases and J 4 bases, leaving 16 bases between the germline ends. The CDR3 consists of 14 residues. The DNA for the CDR3 is TGTGCCAGCATCCAGGGGCAGTTTAGCACTGAAGCTTTCTTT. Translated: CASIQGQFSTEAFF.

About this clonotype itself: One end of the junction fails to match germline, which may point to a read error. The chain couples TRBV6-5 to TRBJ2-1, with D possibly TRBD2 on 5 matching bases. This CDR3 has 11 amino acids. Germline-derived CDR1 and CDR2 are MNHEY and SVGAGI. The CDR3 coding sequence is TGTGCCAGCAGTTACTTGAATGAGCGGCTCTTC. Its protein product is CASSYLNERLF.

The sample holds many counts of this clonotype. CDR3 sequence: CASSLDLDQPQHF. DNA for the CDR3: TGTGCCAGCAGCTTAGATCTAGATCAGCCCCAGCATTTT. The chain links TRBV11-2 to TRBJ1-5; D not resolved. Trimming left V 0 bases short and J 5 bases short, with 5 bases between. CDR1 and CDR2 from the germline V gene are SGHAT and FQNNGV. The CDR3 has 13 residues. The whole variable domain, filled in from reference TRBV11-2 and TRBJ1-5, reads EAGVAQSPRYKIIEKRQSVAFWCNPISGHATLYWYQQILGQGPKLLIQFQNNGVVDDSQLPKDRFSAERLKGVDSTLKIQPAKLEDSAVYLCASSLDLDQPQHFGDGTRLSIL.

V and J are TRBV10-2 and TRBJ1-2; 7 bases map to TRBD1. The germline V gene has CDR1 WSHSY and CDR2 SAAADI. Losses at the gene ends were 6 bases for V and 4 bases for J; bases not matched to a gene: 5. The CDR3 spans 13 residues. CDR3 bases: TGCGCCAGCAGACAGGGGTTTGGCTATGGCTACACCTTC. Amino acid sequence: CASRQGFGYGYTF.